One TCR beta chain is described in this entry. Its target is not known. This entry is derived from a study of T cells expressing NK-cell markers. Study-wide background: Cells sorted as CD3+CD56+NKG2C+, CD3+CD56+NKG2C- and CD3+CD56-NKG2C+ T cells supplied the TCR beta repertoires.

Reanalyzing the 5' RACE reads, TCRdb keeps one entry per CDR3 protein, without DNA. The sample table sets out 250,000 to 300,000 distinct CDR3 sequences. Points from the study as a whole: For about six donors, the dominant NKG2C+ clonotypes made up about 1.0-7.5% of their CD8+ T cells.

Germline loops: CDR1 SGHVS, CDR2 FQNEAQ. The CDR3 length is 15 residues. Sequenced sample: blood T cells: a sorted CD56 or NKG2C T cell subset, CD4+ or CD8+ T cells, or bulk PBMC T cells (not recorded which). The receptor comes from a woman between 18 and 69 years old in good health. The chain recombines TRBV7-8 with TRBJ2-2; TCRdb returns TRBD1, unconfirmable since there is no DNA. The CDR3 region is CASSSGHQRTGELFF.